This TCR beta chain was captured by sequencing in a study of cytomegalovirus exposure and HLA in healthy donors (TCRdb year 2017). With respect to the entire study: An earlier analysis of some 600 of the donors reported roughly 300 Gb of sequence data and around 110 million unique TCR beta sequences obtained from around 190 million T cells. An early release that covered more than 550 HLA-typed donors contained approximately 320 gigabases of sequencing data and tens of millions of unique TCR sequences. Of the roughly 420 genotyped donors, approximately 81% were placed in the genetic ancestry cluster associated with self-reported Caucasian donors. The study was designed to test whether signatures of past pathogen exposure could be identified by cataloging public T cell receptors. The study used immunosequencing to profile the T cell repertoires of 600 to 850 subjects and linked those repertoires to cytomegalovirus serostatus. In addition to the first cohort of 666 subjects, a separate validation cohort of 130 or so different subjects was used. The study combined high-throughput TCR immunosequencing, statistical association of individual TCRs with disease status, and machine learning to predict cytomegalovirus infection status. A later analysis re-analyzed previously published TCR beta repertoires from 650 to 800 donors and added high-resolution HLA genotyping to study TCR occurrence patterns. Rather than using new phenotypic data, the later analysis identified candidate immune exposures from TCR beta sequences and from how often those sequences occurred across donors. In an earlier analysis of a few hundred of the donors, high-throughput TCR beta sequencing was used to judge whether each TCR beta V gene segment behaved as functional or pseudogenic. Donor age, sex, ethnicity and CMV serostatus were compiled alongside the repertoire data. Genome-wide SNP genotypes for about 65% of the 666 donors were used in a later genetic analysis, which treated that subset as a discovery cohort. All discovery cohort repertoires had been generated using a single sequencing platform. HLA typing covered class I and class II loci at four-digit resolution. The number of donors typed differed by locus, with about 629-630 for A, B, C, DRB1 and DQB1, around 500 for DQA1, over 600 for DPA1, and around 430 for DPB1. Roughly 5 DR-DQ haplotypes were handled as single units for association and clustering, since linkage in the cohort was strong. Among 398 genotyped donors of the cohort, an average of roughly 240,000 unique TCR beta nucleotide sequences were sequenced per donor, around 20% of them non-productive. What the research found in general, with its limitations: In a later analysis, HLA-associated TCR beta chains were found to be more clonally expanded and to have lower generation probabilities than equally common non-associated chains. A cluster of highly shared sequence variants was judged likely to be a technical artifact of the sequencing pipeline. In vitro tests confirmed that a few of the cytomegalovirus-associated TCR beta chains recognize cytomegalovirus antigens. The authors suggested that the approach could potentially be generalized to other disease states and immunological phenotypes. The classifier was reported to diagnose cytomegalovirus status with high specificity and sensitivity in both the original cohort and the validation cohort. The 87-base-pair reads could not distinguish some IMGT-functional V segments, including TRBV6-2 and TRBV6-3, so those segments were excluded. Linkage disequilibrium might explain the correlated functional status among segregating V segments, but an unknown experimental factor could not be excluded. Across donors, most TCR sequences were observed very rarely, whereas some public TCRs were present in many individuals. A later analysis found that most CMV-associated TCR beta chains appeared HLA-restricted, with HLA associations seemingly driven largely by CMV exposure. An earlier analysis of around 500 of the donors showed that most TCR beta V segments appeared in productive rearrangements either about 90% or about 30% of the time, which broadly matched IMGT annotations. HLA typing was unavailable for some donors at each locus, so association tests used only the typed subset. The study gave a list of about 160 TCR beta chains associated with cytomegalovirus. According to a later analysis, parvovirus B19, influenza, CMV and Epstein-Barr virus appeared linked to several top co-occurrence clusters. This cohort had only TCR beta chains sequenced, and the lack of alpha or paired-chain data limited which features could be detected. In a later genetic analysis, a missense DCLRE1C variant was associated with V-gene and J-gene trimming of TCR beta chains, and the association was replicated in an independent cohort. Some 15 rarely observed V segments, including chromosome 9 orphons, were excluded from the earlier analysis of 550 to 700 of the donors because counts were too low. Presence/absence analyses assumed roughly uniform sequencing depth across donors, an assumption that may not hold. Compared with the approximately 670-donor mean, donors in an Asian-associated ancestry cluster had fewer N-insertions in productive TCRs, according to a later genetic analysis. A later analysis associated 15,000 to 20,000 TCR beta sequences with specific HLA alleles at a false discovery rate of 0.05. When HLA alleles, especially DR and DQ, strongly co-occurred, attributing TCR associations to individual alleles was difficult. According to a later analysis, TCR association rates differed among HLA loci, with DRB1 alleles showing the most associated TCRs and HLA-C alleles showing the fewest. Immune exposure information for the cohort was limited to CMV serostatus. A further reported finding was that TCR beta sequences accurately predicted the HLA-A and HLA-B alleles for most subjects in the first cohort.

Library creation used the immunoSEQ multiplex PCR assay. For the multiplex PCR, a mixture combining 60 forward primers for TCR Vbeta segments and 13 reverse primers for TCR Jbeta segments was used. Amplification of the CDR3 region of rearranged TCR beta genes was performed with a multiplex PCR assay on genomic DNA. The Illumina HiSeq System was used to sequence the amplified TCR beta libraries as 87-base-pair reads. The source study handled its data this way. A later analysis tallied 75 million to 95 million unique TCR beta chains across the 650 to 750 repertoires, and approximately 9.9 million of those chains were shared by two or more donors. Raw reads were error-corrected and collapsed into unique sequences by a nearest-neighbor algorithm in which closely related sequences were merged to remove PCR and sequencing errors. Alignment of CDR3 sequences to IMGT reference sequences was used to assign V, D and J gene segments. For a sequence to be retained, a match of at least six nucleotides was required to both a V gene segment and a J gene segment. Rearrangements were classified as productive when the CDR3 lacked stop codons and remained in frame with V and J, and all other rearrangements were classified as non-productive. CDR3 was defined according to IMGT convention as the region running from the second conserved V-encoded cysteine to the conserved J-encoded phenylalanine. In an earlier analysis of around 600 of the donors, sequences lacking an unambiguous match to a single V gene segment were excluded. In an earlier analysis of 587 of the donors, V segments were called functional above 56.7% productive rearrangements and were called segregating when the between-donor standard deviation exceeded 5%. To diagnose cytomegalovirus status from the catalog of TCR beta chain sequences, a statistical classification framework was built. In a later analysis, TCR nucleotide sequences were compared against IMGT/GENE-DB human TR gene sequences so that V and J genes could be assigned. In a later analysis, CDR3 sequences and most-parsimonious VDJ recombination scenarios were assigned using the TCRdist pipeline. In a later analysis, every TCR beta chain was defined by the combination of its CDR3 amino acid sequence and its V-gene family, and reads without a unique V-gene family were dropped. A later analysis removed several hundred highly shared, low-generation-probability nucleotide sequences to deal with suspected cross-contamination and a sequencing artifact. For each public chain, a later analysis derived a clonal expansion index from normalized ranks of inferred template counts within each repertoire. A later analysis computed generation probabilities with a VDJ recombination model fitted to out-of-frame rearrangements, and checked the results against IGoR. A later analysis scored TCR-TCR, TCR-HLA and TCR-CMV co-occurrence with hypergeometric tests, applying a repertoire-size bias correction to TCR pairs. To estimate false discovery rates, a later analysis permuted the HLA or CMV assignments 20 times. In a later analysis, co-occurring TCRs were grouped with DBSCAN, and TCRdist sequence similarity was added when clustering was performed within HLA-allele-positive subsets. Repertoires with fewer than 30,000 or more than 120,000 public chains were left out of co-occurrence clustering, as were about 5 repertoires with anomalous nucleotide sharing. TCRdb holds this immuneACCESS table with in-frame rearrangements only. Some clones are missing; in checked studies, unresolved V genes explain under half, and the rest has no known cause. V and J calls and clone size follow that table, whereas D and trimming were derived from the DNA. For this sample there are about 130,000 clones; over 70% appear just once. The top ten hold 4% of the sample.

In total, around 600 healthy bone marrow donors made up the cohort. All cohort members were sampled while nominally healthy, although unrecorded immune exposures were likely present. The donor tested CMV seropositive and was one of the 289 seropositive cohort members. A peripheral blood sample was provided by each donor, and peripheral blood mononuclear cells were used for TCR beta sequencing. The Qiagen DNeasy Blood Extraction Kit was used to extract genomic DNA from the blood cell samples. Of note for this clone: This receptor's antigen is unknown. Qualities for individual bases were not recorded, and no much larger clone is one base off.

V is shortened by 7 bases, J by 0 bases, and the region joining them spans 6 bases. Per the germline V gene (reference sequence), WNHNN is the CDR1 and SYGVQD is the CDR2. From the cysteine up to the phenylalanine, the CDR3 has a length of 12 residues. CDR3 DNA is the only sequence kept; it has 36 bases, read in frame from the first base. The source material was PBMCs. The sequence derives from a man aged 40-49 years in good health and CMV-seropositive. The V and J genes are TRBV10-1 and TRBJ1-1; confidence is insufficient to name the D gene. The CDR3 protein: CASNPVNTEAFF. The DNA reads TGCGCCAGCAATCCGGTGAACACTGAAGCTTTCTTT.